This T cell receptor beta chain was identified in a study of Tregs in tolerant kidney transplant recipients. Overall study results and limits: Findings come from small patient numbers and require larger validation. The most relevant donor-specific Treg TCRbeta repertoire apparently came from expansion with activated donor B cells.

Germline V gives CDR1 MGHRA, CDR2 YSYEKL. The CDR3 consists of 14 residues. This table comes from immunoSEQ multiplex PCR, and its TCRdb copy is limited to in-frame clones, with some not included. The table records some 70,000 clones, 80% to 95% of them present only once. Unstimulated regulatory T cells (CD4+CD25+CD127-), CD4+CD25- non-regulatory cells, CD4 and CD8 cells were FACS-sorted from thawed PBMCs. A remark on this clone: Antigen unknown.

The sample in question was CD8+ T cells from blood, obtained before the transplant. J is TRBJ2-5 and V is TRBV4-1, with D perhaps matching TRBD2 (6 bases). Near its end, the DNA agrees better with TRBJ2-7, so the J call may be wrong. The origin of this receptor is a human donor who received a combined kidney and bone marrow transplant. CDR3 residues: CASSPSDYTYEQYF. The DNA of the CDR3 is TGCGCCAGCAGCCCTAGCGACTATACCTACGAGCAGTACTTC.